The rows below give T cell receptor beta chains drawn from one sample of a study of breast tumors, draining lymph nodes, adjacent tissues. MiXCR, run by TCRdb on the multiplex PCR reads, gives a single entry per CDR3 protein. This sample has under 80,000 distinct CDR3 sequences, with approximately 40% found just once. The specimen was breast tumor tissue. These receptors were collected from a female donor with breast cancer. Some clones in this sample may be carry-over from other donors' samples. Each CDR3 is given with its conserved first and last residue. A D gene is named only where the DNA matches it firmly. For some rows the clone size is stated as once, few or many, or as a class when expanded; others skip it.

size,length,D,J,V,DNA,CDR3
few,14,NA,TRBJ1-5,TRBV6-2/TRBV6-3,TGTGCCAGCAGTTACACTGGCAGTACTCAGCCCCAGCATTTT,CASSYTGSTQPQHF
NA,14,NA,TRBJ2-1,TRBV4-1,TGCGCCAGCATCGCGAGAGGGGGGTGCAATGAGCAGTTCTTC,CASIARGGCNEQFF
NA,18,TRBD2,TRBJ2-6,TRBV14,TGTGCCAGCAGCCGACGGACTAGCGGGAGGTCTGGGGCCAACGTCCTGACTTTC,CASSRRTSGRSGANVLTF
NA,14,NA,TRBJ2-7,TRBV20-1,TGCAGTGCTAGAGATTTACTCGGGGACTCCGAGCGGTACTTC,CSARDLLGDSERYF
few,14,TRBD1,TRBJ1-1,TRBV7-2,TGTGCCAGCAGCTCCGGACAGGGGGCATCTGAAGCTTTCTTT,CASSSGQGASEAFF
NA,15,TRBD2,TRBJ2-1,TRBV7-3,TGTGCCAGCAGCTCCGTAGCGGGAGGTCACAATGAGCAGCTCTTC,CASSSVAGGHNEQLF
many,15,TRBD1,TRBJ2-1,TRBV20-1,TGCAGTGCTAGAGATCTTGGGGGACAGTGGAATGAGCAGTTCTTC,CSARDLGGQWNEQFF
many,15,NA,TRBJ1-2,TRBV20-1,TGCAGTGCTAGAGGAGCCGGAACTGCTAACTATGGCTACACCTTC,CSARGAGTANYGYTF
many,15,NA,TRBJ1-2,TRBV6-5,TGTGCCAGCAGTCCCGGGACACTTCACGGGTATGGCTACACCTTC,CASSPGTLHGYGYTF
NA,16,TRBD1,TRBJ1-6,TRBV7-6,TGTGCCAGCAGCTCGGGGACAGGGAGGGGTAATTCACCCCTCCACTTT,CASSSGTGRGNSPLHF
NA,18,NA,TRBJ2-6,TRBV7-3,TGTGCCAGCAGCTTAACGGCCAGGGCAAACACTGGGGCCAACGTCCTGACCTTC,CASSLTARANTGANVLTF
NA,13,NA,TRBJ2-5,TRBV11-2,TGTGCCAGCAGCTTAGGAGGCGTTGGGACCCAGTACTTC,CASSLGGVGTQYF
NA,15,NA,TRBJ2-3,TRBV9,TGTGCCAGCAGCGCCGGATCTGGGGGCACAGATACGCAGTATTTT,CASSAGSGGTDTQYF
NA,11,NA,TRBJ2-7,TRBV20-1,TGCAGTGCTGGTGGGGAGCACGAGCAGTACTTC,CSAGGEHEQYF
many,16,NA,TRBJ2-1,TRBV6-6,TGTGCCAGCAGTTACTCGTCCCACAGGGCTAAGGATGAGCAGTTCTTC,CASSYSSHRAKDEQFF
many,12,TRBD2,TRBJ2-3,TRBV20-1,TGCAGTGCTCTAGCGGGAGGAGATACGCAGTATTTT,CSALAGGDTQYF
medium-sized,15,NA,TRBJ2-1,TRBV20-1,TGCAGTGCTAGAGAGGCGGGAAAGACCAACAATGAGCAGTTCTTC,CSAREAGKTNNEQFF
many,12,NA,TRBJ1-2,TRBV6-5,TGTGCCAGCAGTTCTTACATTGGGGGCTACACCTTC,CASSSYIGGYTF
few,15,TRBD2,TRBJ2-7,TRBV7-2,TGTGCCAGCAGCTTAGTAGCGGGAGATGTCTACGAGCAGTACTTC,CASSLVAGDVYEQYF
once,14,NA,TRBJ1-3,TRBV12-3/TRBV12-4,TGTGCCAGCAGTTTGGGGGTCGATGGGAACACCATATATTTT,CASSLGVDGNTIYF
many,13,NA,TRBJ1-3,TRBV14,TGTGCCAGCAGCCATAGCTCTGGAAACACCATATATTTT,CASSHSSGNTIYF
once,14,NA,TRBJ2-3,TRBV24-1,TGTGCCACCACCTGGCCGGGACAAAAGGGGAGACGGTACTTT,CATTWPGQKGRRYF
NA,13,NA,TRBJ1-2,TRBV7-2,TGTGCCAGCGGACAAGACGGTATCTATGGCTACACCTTC,CASGQDGIYGYTF
many,14,TRBD1,TRBJ1-1,TRBV12-3/TRBV12-4,TGTGCCAGCACGACAGGGTCGTTAGACACTGAAGCTTTCTTT,CASTTGSLDTEAFF
NA,15,NA,TRBJ1-2,TRBV5-1,TGCGCCAGCAGCGTGAGGCGGGGGGGGGCCGATGGCGACACCTTC,CASSVRRGGADGDTF
many,13,NA,TRBJ2-3,TRBV7-2,TGTGCCAGCAGCACACAGGTTACAGATACGCAGTATTTT,CASSTQVTDTQYF
NA,17,NA,TRBJ1-2,TRBV19,TGTGCCAGTAGTATAAGGGGACATTCTCAATGGAACTATGGCTACACCTTC,CASSIRGHSQWNYGYTF
NA,16,NA,TRBJ2-6,TRBV27,TGTGCCAGCAGTTTAATCTCCAGGGTTGGGGCCAACGTCCTGACTTTC,CASSLISRVGANVLTF
NA,13,NA,TRBJ2-5,TRBV5-8,TGTGCCAGCAGCTTGGGGGCGCGGGAGACCCAGTACTTC,CASSLGARETQYF
many,13,TRBD1,TRBJ1-2,TRBV6-1,TGTGCCAGCAGGGAGACAGGGTTTTGGGGCTACACCTTC,CASRETGFWGYTF
NA,14,NA,TRBJ1-2,TRBV28,TGTGCCAGCAGTAACTCACGGACCAGCTATGGCTACACCTTC,CASSNSRTSYGYTF
many,18,TRBD1,TRBJ1-5,TRBV19,TGTGCCAGTAGTAGGATCGGACAGGGCGCAGGGTGGATTCAGCCCCAGCATTTT,CASSRIGQGAGWIQPQHF
once,15,NA,TRBJ1-4,TRBV6-6,TGTGCCAGCAGCCTAGCTTCAAGAGTCGGGGAAAAACTGTTTTTT,CASSLASRVGEKLFF
many,12,NA,TRBJ2-2,TRBV5-6,TGTGCCAGCAGCCGGGGCACCGGGGAGCTGTTTTTT,CASSRGTGELFF
once,15,TRBD2,TRBJ2-1,TRBV15,TGTGCCAAAGTGGGGGGGGGTGGGAACTACAATGAGCAGTTCTTC,CAKVGGGGNYNEQFF
many,13,NA,TRBJ1-2,TRBV5-8,TGTGCCAGCAGCTGGGACGGAAACTATGGCTACACCTTC,CASSWDGNYGYTF
NA,13,TRBD2,TRBJ2-5,TRBV6-4,TGTGCCAGCAGCGGGAGGAGGCGAGAGACCCAGTACTTC,CASSGRRRETQYF
NA,11,NA,TRBJ1-1,TRBV20-1,TGCAGTGCTAGAGGGCGGACTGAAGCTTTCTTT,CSARGRTEAFF
many,13,TRBD1,TRBJ1-5,TRBV7-9,TGTGCCGTGACCGAAGGGGGCATGGAGCCCCAGCATTTT,CAVTEGGMEPQHF
NA,10,NA,TRBJ2-6,TRBV10-1,TGCGCCAGCAGTGGGACGCTCCTGACTTTC,CASSGTLLTF
NA,11,NA,TRBJ1-3,TRBV20-1,TGCAGTGCTAGAGATGGGTACACCATATATTTT,CSARDGYTIYF
NA,15,TRBD2,TRBJ2-1,TRBV29-1,TGCAGCGTCGATACTAGCGGGGGGGCCAGGAATGAGCAGTTCTTC,CSVDTSGGARNEQFF
NA,14,NA,TRBJ1-5,TRBV5-4,TGTGCCAGCAGCCCTAGCGGGGGAAGCCAGCCCCAGCATTTT,CASSPSGGSQPQHF
NA,12,NA,TRBJ2-2,TRBV7-9,TGTGCCAGCAGCTTAGTTACAGGGGAGCTGTTTTTT,CASSLVTGELFF
once,16,NA,TRBJ1-1,TRBV11-2,TGTGCCAGCAGCTTACGGGGGATTGGGATGAACACTGAAGCTTTCTTT,CASSLRGIGMNTEAFF
NA,13,NA,TRBJ2-3,TRBV29-1,TGCAGCGTCCGTAGGGGCCCCACAGATACGCAGTATTTT,CSVRRGPTDTQYF